This T cell receptor (beta chain) derives from a study of blood T cell repertoires in COVID-19. Study as a whole: Whether acute or convalescent, the COVID-19 samples came from the United States, Italy and Spain. The analysed material was cDNA or gDNA that came from T cells, B-cell-depleted T cells, or PBMCs.

In the original analysis: The authors estimated nucleated cell counts from reference gene primer amplification. Profiled with immunoSEQ multiplex PCR; TCRdb holds only in-frame clones, not every one. V and J calls and clone size are as listed in that table; D and trimming were resolved from the DNA. The data show more than 35,000 clones, over 75% seen once. The CDR3 consists of 14 residues. The V end lost 4 bases, the J end lost 3 bases, and 10 bases lay between the germline ends. In germline, CDR1 is ENHRY, CDR2 SYGVKD. The sample consisted of peripheral blood. The gene calls are TRBV10-3 and TRBJ1-5; D is unresolved. The sequence was collected from a man older than 75 with active or convalescent COVID-19. CDR3 sequence (DNA): TGTGCCATCAGTGCTTCACAGACCAATCAGCCCCAGCATTTT. It codes for CAISASQTNQPQHF.